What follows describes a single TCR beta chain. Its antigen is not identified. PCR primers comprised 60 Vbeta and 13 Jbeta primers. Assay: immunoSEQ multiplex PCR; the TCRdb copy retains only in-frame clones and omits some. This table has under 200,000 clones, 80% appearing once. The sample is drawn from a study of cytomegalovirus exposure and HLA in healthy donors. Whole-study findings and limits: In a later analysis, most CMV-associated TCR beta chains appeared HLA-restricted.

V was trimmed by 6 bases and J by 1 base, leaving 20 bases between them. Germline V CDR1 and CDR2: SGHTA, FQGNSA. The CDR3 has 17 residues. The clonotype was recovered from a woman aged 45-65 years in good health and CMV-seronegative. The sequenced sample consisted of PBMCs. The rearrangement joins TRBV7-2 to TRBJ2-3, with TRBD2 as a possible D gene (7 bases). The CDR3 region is CASSLHPGAGGTDTQYF. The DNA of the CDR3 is TGTGCCAGCAGTTTACACCCGGGGGCGGGGGGCACAGATACGCAGTATTTT.